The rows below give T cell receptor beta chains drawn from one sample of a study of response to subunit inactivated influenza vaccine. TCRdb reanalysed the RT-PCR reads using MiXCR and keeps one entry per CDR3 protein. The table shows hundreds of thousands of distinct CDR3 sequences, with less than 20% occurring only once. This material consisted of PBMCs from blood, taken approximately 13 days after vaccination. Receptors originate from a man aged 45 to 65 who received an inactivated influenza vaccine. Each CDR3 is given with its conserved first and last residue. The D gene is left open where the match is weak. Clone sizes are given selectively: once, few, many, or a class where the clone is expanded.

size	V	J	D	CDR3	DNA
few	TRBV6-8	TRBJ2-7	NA	CASRNYYPASYEQYF	TGTGCCAGCAGAAACTACTACCCAGCCTCCTACGAGCAGTACTTC
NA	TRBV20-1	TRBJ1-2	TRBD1	CSARPTGGGYTF	TGCAGTGCTAGACCGACAGGGGGCGGCTACACCTTC
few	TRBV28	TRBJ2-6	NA	CASSAYHDTSGANVLTF	TGTGCCAGCAGTGCCTACCATGACACCTCTGGGGCCAACGTCCTGACTTTC
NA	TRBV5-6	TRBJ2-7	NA	CASSLNWDKTYEQYF	TGTGCCAGCAGCTTGAACTGGGATAAGACCTACGAGCAGTACTTC
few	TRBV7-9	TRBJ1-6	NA	CASSLAGQGDSPLHF	TGTGCCAGCAGCTTAGCGGGCCAGGGCGATTCACCCCTCCACTTT
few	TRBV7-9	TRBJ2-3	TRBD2	CASSSTLAGGSTDTQYF	TGTGCCAGCAGCTCGACATTAGCGGGAGGTAGCACAGATACGCAGTATTTT
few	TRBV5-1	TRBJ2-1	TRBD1	CASRKDRGQDNEQFF	TGCGCCAGCAGGAAAGACAGGGGGCAGGACAATGAGCAGTTCTTC
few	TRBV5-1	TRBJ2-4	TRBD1	CASSSGQPKNIQYF	TGCGCCAGCAGCTCGGGACAGCCCAAAAACATTCAGTACTTC
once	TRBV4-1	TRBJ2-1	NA	CASSQAFGAGYNEQFF	TGCGCCAGCAGCCAAGCTTTTGGGGCAGGCTACAATGAGCAGTTCTTC
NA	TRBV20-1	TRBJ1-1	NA	CSALETPTAFF	TGCAGTGCTCTGGAAACCCCCACGGCTTTCTTT
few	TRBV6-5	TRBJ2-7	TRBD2	CASSYSLAGALYEQYF	TGTGCCAGCAGTTACTCGCTAGCGGGGGCCCTCTACGAGCAGTACTTC
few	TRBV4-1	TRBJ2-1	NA	CASSPSTDTYNEQFF	TGCGCCAGCAGCCCCTCCACAGATACCTACAATGAGCAGTTCTTC
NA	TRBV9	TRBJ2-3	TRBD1	CASSVGDSAKDTQYF	TGTGCCAGCAGCGTAGGGGACAGTGCTAAAGATACGCAGTATTTT
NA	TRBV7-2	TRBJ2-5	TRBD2	CASSLGGGGWETQYF	TGTGCCAGCAGCTTAGGAGGCGGGGGATGGGAGACCCAGTACTTC
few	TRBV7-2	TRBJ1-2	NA	CASSSLGPLYGYTF	TGTGCCAGCAGCTCACTGGGACCCCTGTATGGCTACACCTTC
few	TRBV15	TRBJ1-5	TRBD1	CATSRSTGSQPQHF	TGTGCCACCAGCAGATCGACAGGGAGCCAGCCCCAGCATTTT
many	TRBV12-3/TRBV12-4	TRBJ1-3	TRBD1	CASSKDRGRLTIYF	TGTGCCAGCAGTAAAGACAGGGGGCGCTTGACCATATATTTT
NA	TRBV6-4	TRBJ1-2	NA	CASSEGGSSAGYTF	TGTGCCAGCAGTGAGGGGGGTTCGTCTGCTGGCTACACCTTC
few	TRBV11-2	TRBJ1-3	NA	CASSLEPDSGNTIYF	TGTGCCAGCAGCTTAGAACCAGACTCTGGAAACACCATATATTTT
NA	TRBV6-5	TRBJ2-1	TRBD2	CASSYLAGGTYNEQFF	TGTGCCAGCAGTTACTTGGCGGGAGGAACCTACAATGAGCAGTTCTTC
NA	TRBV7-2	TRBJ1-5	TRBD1	CASSSQGVNQPQHF	TGTGCCAGCAGCTCTCAGGGGGTAAATCAGCCCCAGCATTTT
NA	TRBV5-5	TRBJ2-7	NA	CASSRGTPPYEQYF	TGTGCCAGCAGCCGCGGGACTCCGCCCTACGAGCAGTACTTC
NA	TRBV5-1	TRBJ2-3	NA	CAVLGTDTQYF	TGCGCCGTACTTGGTACAGATACGCAGTATTTT
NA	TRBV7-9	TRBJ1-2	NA	CASSSFYAWNYGYTF	TGTGCCAGCAGCTCCTTTTACGCTTGGAACTATGGCTACACCTTC
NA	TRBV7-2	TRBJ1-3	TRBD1	CASSLATGQSSGNTIYF	TGTGCCAGCAGCTTAGCCACGGGACAGTCCTCTGGAAACACCATATATTTT
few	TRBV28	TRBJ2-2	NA	CASSLYRGISELFF	TGTGCCAGCAGTTTATATAGGGGGATTTCGGAGCTGTTTTTT
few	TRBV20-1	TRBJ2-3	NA	CSASQSLGDTDTQYF	TGCAGTGCTAGCCAGTCTTTAGGGGACACAGATACGCAGTATTTT
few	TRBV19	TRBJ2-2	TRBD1	CASSIPTGAGELFF	TGTGCCAGTAGTATTCCGACAGGGGCCGGGGAGCTGTTTTTT
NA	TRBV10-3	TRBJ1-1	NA	CAISEGLGLNTEAFF	TGTGCCATCAGTGAAGGGTTAGGGTTGAACACTGAAGCTTTCTTT
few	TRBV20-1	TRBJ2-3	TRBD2	CSLTSGRFTDTQYF	TGCAGCCTTACTAGCGGGAGGTTTACAGATACGCAGTATTTT
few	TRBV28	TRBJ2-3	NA	CASSLIDRPPDTQYF	TGTGCCAGCAGTTTAATCGACAGGCCCCCAGATACGCAGTATTTT
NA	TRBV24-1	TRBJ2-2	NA	CATSGPRALNTGELFF	TGTGCCACCAGTGGTCCGAGGGCCTTGAACACCGGGGAGCTGTTTTTT
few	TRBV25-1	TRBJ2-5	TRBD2	CASSGGLEQETQYF	TGTGCCAGCAGTGGGGGACTAGAACAAGAGACCCAGTACTTC
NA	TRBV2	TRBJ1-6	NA	CASSESIGDISYSPLHF	TGTGCCAGCAGTGAATCTATTGGGGACATCTCTTACTCACCCCTCCACTTT
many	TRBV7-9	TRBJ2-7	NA	CASSFAYEQYF	TGTGCCAGCAGCTTCGCCTACGAGCAGTACTTC
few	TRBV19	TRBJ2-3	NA	CASSIGQLTDTQYF	TGTGCCAGTAGTATAGGACAGCTTACAGATACGCAGTATTTT
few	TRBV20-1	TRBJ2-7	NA	CSAREVASYYEQYF	TGCAGTGCTAGAGAGGTTGCAAGCTACTACGAGCAGTACTTC
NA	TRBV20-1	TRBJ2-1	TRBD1	CSARRTGLGEQFF	TGCAGTGCTAGACGGACAGGGTTGGGGGAGCAGTTCTTC
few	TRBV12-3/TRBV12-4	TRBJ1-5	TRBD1	CASSTGGYQPQHF	TGTGCCAGCAGTACAGGGGGGTATCAGCCCCAGCATTTT
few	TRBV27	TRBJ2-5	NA	CASSLSQRVGETQYF	TGTGCCAGCAGTTTAAGCCAGCGGGTCGGGGAGACCCAGTACTTC
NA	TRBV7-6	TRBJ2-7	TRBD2	CASSPSGRPYEQYF	TGTGCCAGCAGTCCTAGCGGGAGACCTTACGAGCAGTACTTC
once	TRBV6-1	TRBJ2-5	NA	CASSESCETQYF	TGTGCCAGCAGTGAATCGTGTGAGACCCAGTACTTC
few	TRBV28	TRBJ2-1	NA	CASSLGRFYNEQFF	TGTGCCAGCAGTTTAGGCCGGTTTTACAATGAGCAGTTCTTC